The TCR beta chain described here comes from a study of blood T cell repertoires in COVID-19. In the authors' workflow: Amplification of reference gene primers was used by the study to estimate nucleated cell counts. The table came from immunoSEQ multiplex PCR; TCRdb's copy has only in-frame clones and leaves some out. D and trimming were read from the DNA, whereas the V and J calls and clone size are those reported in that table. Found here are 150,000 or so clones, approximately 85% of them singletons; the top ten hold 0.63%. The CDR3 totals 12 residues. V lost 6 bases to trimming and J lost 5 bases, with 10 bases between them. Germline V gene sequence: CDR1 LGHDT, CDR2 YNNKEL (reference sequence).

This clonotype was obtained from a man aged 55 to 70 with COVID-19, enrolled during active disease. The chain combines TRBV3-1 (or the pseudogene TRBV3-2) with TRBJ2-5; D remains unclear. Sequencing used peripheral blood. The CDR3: CASSFNSETQYF. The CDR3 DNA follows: TGTGCCAGCAGTTTCAACTCGGAGACCCAGTACTTC.